This T cell receptor beta chain was recovered during a study of shared clonotypes between healthy human individuals. The study's findings and limits: What limited the represented genetic and exposure-history diversity was the small number of donors.

Turning to this clone: The antigen is undetermined.

V was clipped by 2 bases and J by 0 bases, with 8 bases between them. CDR1 and CDR2 (germline): MNHEY, SVGAGI. The CDR3 consists of 14 residues. The authors loaded 200 ng DNA, roughly 33,000 T cell genomes, into sorted-subset replicate PCRs. Per the study methods: Filtering was not the same, since immunoSEQ gave junction-only sequences without quality scores. This table comes from immunoSEQ multiplex PCR, and its TCRdb copy is limited to in-frame clones, with some not included. V and J calls and clone size come straight from that table; D and trimming were deduced from the DNA. Of over a million clones in the sample, about 80% were seen once.

The J gene is TRBJ2-7, the V gene TRBV6-5; no definite D call. The sequenced material came from memory CD4+ T cells sorted from blood. Subset indicated: CD45RA-negative fraction. The TCR originated in a young man in good health. CDR3 residues: CASSYDPHSYEQYF. In DNA, the CDR3 is TGTGCCAGCAGTTACGACCCCCACTCCTACGAGCAGTACTTC.